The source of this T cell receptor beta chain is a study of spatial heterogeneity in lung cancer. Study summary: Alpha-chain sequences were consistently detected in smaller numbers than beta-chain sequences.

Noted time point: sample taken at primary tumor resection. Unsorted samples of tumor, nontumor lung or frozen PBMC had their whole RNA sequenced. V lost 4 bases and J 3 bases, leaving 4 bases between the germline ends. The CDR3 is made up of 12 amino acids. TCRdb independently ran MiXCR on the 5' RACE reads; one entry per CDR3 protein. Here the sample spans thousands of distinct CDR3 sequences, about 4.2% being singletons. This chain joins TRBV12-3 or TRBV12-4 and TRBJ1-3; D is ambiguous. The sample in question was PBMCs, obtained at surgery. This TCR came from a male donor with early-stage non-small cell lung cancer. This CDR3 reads CASSSVGNTIYF. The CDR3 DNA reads TGTGCCAGCAGTTCGGTTGGAAACACCATATATTTT.